This T cell receptor beta chain was recovered during a study of CD8+ T cells in alopecia areata. Study summary: Twice daily, treated patients received 5 to 10 mg of oral tofacitinib.

Findings and caveats of the study: Many expanded lesional clones stayed in scalp and blood while on tofacitinib.

Specified treatment: oral pan-JAK inhibitor, 5-10 mg twice daily. Both peripheral blood and punch biopsies of lesional scalp skin were obtained from patients who had alopecia areata. On this clone itself: Its antigen is unknown.

cDNA reverse transcribed from extracted RNA served as the sequencing template. Only in-frame clones appear in the TCRdb table, and some are missing; sequencing was by immunoSEQ multiplex PCR. The repertoire holds around 190,000 clones, with 50% to 60% as singletons. Trimming took 3 bases from V and 0 from J, leaving 6 bases between them. The CDR3 length is 15 residues. Germline V gives CDR1 SGHTA, CDR2 FQGNSA. The V call is TRBV7-2, the J call TRBJ2-6; the D is unclear. This TCR came from a human donor with alopecia areata. This material consisted of CD4+ T cells sorted from blood, taken at week 4, from a patient treated with tofacitinib. For the CDR3, the DNA is TGTGCCAGCAGCTTCGTACCCTCTGGGGCCAACGTCCTGACTTTC. Its translation: CASSFVPSGANVLTF.